The 3 T cell receptor beta chains in this list originate from one sample, sequenced in a study of pediatric ulcerative colitis. One to two pinch biopsies were taken from the rectum during colonoscopy. Repertoires were generated with immunoSEQ multiplex PCR, while TCRdb's copy carries only in-frame clones and drops some. The sample gives some 50,000 clones, 60% to 85% of which show up once; over 3% is in the top ten. The sample consisted of gut tissue. These TCRs come from a girl between 5 and 17 years old with moderate ulcerative colitis.

This chain uses TRBV15 with TRBJ1-5; D not certain. Germline assignment: CDR1 LNHNV and CDR2 YYDKDF (reference sequence). The CDR3 is made up of 15 amino acids. Trimming cost V 0 bases and J 3 bases, with 9 bases left between them. CDR3 in amino acids: CATSRDRGTNQPQHF. The CDR3 DNA reads TGTGCCACCAGCAGAGATCGCGGCACCAATCAGCCCCAGCATTTT.

This clone has just a few counts. The chain combines TRBV7-9 with TRBJ1-5; unclear D gene. The CDR3 is 18 amino acids. Trimming took 4 bases from V and 0 from J, leaving 19 bases between them. CDR1 and CDR2 (germline): SEHNR, FQNEAQ (reference sequence). CDR3 DNA sequence: TGTGCCAGCAGCTCCACGGACCCGGGAGGCCGTAGCAATCAGCCCCAGCATTTT. Protein: CASSSTDPGGRSNQPQHF.

J is TRBJ1-1 and V is TRBV7-9, with D perhaps TRBD1 (6 bases). The germline V and J ends were trimmed by 3 bases and 5 bases, with 19 bases remaining between them. CDR3 length: 16 residues. The germline gives CDR1 SEHNR, CDR2 FQNEAQ (reference sequence). The CDR3 spells CASSLPPDSWETEAFF. CDR3 in DNA: TGTGCCAGCAGCTTGCCCCCGGACAGTTGGGAGACTGAAGCTTTCTTT.